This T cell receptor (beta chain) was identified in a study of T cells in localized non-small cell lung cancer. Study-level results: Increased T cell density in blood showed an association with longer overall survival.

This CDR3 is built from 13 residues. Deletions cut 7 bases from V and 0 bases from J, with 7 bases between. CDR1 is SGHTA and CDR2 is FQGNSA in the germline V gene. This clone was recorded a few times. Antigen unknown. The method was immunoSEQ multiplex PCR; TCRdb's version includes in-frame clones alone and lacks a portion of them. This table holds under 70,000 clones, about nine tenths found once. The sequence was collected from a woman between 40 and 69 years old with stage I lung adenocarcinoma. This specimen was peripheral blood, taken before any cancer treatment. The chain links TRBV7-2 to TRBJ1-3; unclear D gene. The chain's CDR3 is CASTTVSGNTIYF. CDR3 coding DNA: TGTGCCAGCACTACGGTCTCTGGAAACACCATATATTTT.